Sequencing of this T cell receptor (beta chain) was carried out in a study of early T cells in non-severe SARS-CoV-2 infection. Study overall: Sequencing was performed on bulk RNA from unsorted whole blood, leaving chains unpaired.

As part of library construction, unique molecular identifiers were attached to individual cDNA molecules. TCRdb processed the 5' RACE reads anew with MiXCR; each CDR3 protein has one entry. Here the sample spans over 100,000 distinct CDR3 sequences, around 14% being singletons. The CDR3 runs 13 residues. V dropped 2 bases and J dropped 4 bases, with 8 bases sitting between them. V is TRBV12-3 or TRBV12-4 and J is TRBJ1-1, with a weak D call TRBD1 (5 bases). This clonotype was obtained from an adult who was a healthcare worker with PCR-confirmed SARS-CoV-2 infection or an uninfected control (not recorded which). Sequenced sample: whole blood. For the CDR3, the DNA is TGTGCCAGCAGTTTAACCGGGGCCACTGAAGCTTTCTTT. Its protein is CASSLTGATEAFF.